This T cell receptor (beta chain) appears in the sequencing data of a study of cytomegalovirus exposure and HLA in healthy donors. Whole-study results and caveats: The study labeled fewer than 200 TCR beta chains cytomegalovirus-associated.

The donors were in the roughly 120-subject validation cohort, distinct from the approximately 700-subject first cohort. Germline lookup yields CDR1 SGDLS and CDR2 YYNGEE. The CDR3 has 17 residues. V was trimmed by 3 bases and J by 1 base, leaving 17 bases between them. As for this clone: What it binds is unknown.

TCRdb keeps only in-frame clones here, not all; method: immunoSEQ multiplex PCR. Here the sample spans 220,000 or so clones, roughly 84% being singletons. This clonotype was obtained from a woman in her 30s in good health and CMV-seropositive. The genes are TRBV9 and TRBJ1-3, with D perhaps TRBD1 (5 bases). The sequenced sample consisted of PBMCs. In DNA form, the CDR3 reads TGTGCCAGCAGCGCCCTTGAGGGGACTACTTCTGGAAACACCATATATTTT. Protein: CASSALEGTTSGNTIYF.